This T cell receptor beta chain was recovered during a study of shared T cell receptors in the human thymus. CDR3 size: 18 residues. Germline CDR1 SQVTM, CDR2 ANQGSEA. With V trimmed by 6 bases and J by 2 bases, 19 bases remained unmatched. This clone has just a few counts. Sequencing was performed with immunoSEQ multiplex PCR; in TCRdb, only in-frame clones are kept and a portion is missing. The table lists hundreds of thousands of clones, approximately 89% of them singletons. These data are also associated with another study on human thymus T cells. As that study records: Those donating were healthy Finnish infants in corrective surgery for congenital heart defects. In unrelated individuals, thymic repertoires overlapped highly, according to related research.

The specimen sequenced was thymocytes. The source is a boy in the first two years of life with a congenital heart defect. The genes are TRBV29-1 and TRBJ2-7, with 10 bases lining up with TRBD1. Here the CDR3 DNA reads TGCAGCGTCCTCCCCGGGACAGGGGAGCTCTACTCCACCTACGAGCAGTACTTC. Translation: CSVLPGTGELYSTYEQYF.